The following is a T cell receptor (beta chain) sequence with its context. This clone was counted between two and nine times. The antigen it binds to is not known. Per-base qualities were not stored, and no clone one base away is much larger. CD4+ T cells from unexposed donors were collected before the COVID-19 pandemic (2011-2018). After 10 to 11 days of culture, CD4+ T cells were isolated with the EasySep CD4+ T cell isolation kit. As cell number allowed, CD4+ T cells from unexposed donors were tested for reactivity to SARS-CoV-2 S and N and to four common cold coronavirus spike pools. Each well held 1.5 million to 2 million PBMCs cultured in IMDM containing around 5% human AB serum and 10 IU/ml IL-2. Half of the culture medium was replaced with fresh IL-2-containing medium on days 3 and 7. Triplicate replicate wells were generally used for each peptide culture condition. The leukapheresis product used for the unexposed donors was purchased from a commercial source. Ficoll-Paque PLUS gradient centrifugation was used to isolate PBMCs from leukapheresis product or whole blood. PBMCs were either cryopreserved at -140 degrees C or used fresh in the expansion assay. The QIAamp Micro DNA Kit was used to extract genomic DNA from the CD4+ T cells.

Library construction relied on the immunoSEQ multiplex PCR assay. Turning to the authors' computational methods: Preprocessing removed nonproductive sequences and CDR3s not starting with C, not ending with F or W, or shorter than 7 amino acids. The MANAFEST web app was used to call antigen-specific clonotypes on the basis of expansion compared with the reference and with other culture wells. A clone was considered positive if significant expansion relative to the reference culture was observed in 2 of 3 replicate wells at an FDR below 0.05. To be called positive, a clone also had to show significant expansion compared with every other tandem well and an odds ratio greater than 5. CDR3 homology was quantified as pairwise Levenshtein distance, calculated with the stringdist R package after three terminal residues were trimmed from each end. The source is immuneACCESS, and TCRdb retained only in-frame sequences with V and J called. Part of the clones is not carried over; for the studies checked, unresolved V genes explain less than half of this, and the remainder is unexplained. The DNA was the basis for D and trimming; V, J and clone size are from that table. The sample data list about 21,000 clones, and approximately 82% of these were observed just once. The top ten hold 17% of the sample.

The sample originates from a study of CD4 T cells in relation to SARS-CoV-2 and coronaviruses (dated by TCRdb to about 2021). In the study overall: In the ViraFEST assay, PBMCs were cultured with antigen for less than 12 days, after which TCR beta CDR3s were sequenced to identify clonal expansions specific to the antigen. The negative reference condition was either a culture with an HIV-1 Nef peptide pool or a culture with no peptide. Using patient-derived lymphoblastoid cell lines, the shared crossreactive spike epitopes were mapped to their HLA restriction. At the level of individual TCR clonotypes, the study measured memory CD4+ T cell crossreactivity between SARS-CoV-2 spike protein and common cold coronavirus spike proteins. The Adaptive Biotechnologies TCR-sequencing kit was used to sequence samples from a few pre-COVID donors and the naive versus memory experiments, whereas other data were Illumina-based. Expansion assays from other donors in the study were sequenced with a different, Illumina-based TCR-beta assay.

The CDR3 spans 14 residues, from the cysteine through the phenylalanine. Only the CDR3 DNA stays, 42 bases, in frame from base 1. Unmatched junction bases come to 4, with V trimmed by 4 bases and J by 6 bases. The germline V gene yields MNHEY for CDR1 and SVGAGI for CDR2. Study-wide findings and limitations: Crossreactive clones showed significantly weaker SARS-CoV-2-driven expansion than monoreactive clones, consistent with antigenic imprinting. The study was limited by small numbers of patients and tested TCRs. Pre-pandemic and post-infection samples were not both contributed by any donor, so tracing of the source of pre-existing responses was limited. In approximately 65% of donors, memory CD4+ clonotypes turned up that crossrecognized SARS-CoV-2 and at least one common cold coronavirus spike. Because the crossreactivity analysis focused on spike protein, crossreactivity against other viral proteins was not assessed.

Input material: CD4+ T cells from PBMCs, cultured in vitro. The sequence links TRBV6-5 to TRBJ2-1, with 9 junctional bases fitting TRBD2. The sequence derives from a human donor in good health. The CDR3 protein: CASSLGLAGNEQFF. The nucleotide sequence reads as follows: TGTGCCAGCAGTTTGGGACTAGCCGGCAATGAGCAGTTCTTC.